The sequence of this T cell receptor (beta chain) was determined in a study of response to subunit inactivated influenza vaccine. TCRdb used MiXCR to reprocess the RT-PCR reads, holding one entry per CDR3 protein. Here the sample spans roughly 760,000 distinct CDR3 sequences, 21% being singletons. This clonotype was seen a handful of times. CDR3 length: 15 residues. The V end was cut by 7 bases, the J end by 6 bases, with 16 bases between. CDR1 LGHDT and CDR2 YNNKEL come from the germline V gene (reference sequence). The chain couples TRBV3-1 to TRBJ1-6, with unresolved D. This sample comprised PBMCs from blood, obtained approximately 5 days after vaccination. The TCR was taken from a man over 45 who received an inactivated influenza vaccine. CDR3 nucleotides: TGTGCCAGCACCACATCCCAGAGAGGTAATTCACCCCTCCACTTT. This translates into CASTTSQRGNSPLHF.